Following are 2 T cell receptor beta chains from one sample sequenced in a study of identical twins. A single record per CDR3 protein comes from TCRdb applying MiXCR to the 5' RACE reads. This table holds a few hundred thousand distinct CDR3 sequences, about 8.9% found once. This same sample was also taken into another study, of yellow fever vaccine responses in identical twins.

Sequencing was performed on CD8+ T cells sorted from blood. These receptors came from a woman younger than 35 in good health.

This clonotype was seen ten or more times. The rearrangement uses TRBV7-2 and TRBJ2-5; TRBD1 aligns across 7 bases. The V gene's germline CDR1 is SGHTA and CDR2 FQGNSA. CDR3 length: 14 amino acids. V dropped 6 bases and J dropped 7; count of bases not matched to a gene: 11. The CDR3 nucleotides read TGTGCCAGCAGAGTCGACAGGGAAGAAGGGACCCAGTACTTC. The encoded protein is CASRVDREEGTQYF. The variable domain in full, completed from reference TRBV7-2 and TRBJ2-5, reads GAGVSQSPSNKVTEKGKDVELRCDPISGHTALYWYRQSLGQGLEFLIYFQGNSAPDKSGLPSDRFSAERTGGSVSTLTIQRTQQEDSAVYLCASRVDREEGTQYFGPGTRLLVL.

This clonotype occurred once. The chain joins TRBV12-3 or TRBV12-4 to TRBJ2-6; TRBD1 might be the D (5 bases). V was trimmed by 6 bases and J by 0 bases, leaving 9 bases between them. There are 15 residues in the CDR3. CDR3 sequence (DNA): TGTGCCAGCAGAGACGACAGCTCTGGGGCCAACGTCCTGACTTTC. Translating it yields CASRDDSSGANVLTF.